This TCR beta chain was found in a study of patients and donors after allogeneic stem cell transplantation (dated by TCRdb to about 2020). Taken from the germline V gene, the CDR1 and CDR2 loops are SGHRS and YFSETQ. The CDR3, cysteine through phenylalanine, is 14 amino acids long. CDR3 DNA is the only sequence kept; it has 42 bases, read in frame from the first base. Compared with germline, V lacks 4 bases and J lacks 4 bases; bases without a gene match: 4. The sample holds a few counts of this clonotype. It has no known antigen specificity. Per-base qualities were not stored, and no clone one base away is much larger. Libraries were constructed by RT-PCR. TCRdb names NextSeq 550 as the instrument used. TCRdb itself trimmed the public reads at Q25 with fastp, ran MiXCR and retained productive beta chains. Rows with one shared CDR3 protein collapse into an entry with the most common genes and DNA. The sample records under 170,000 distinct CDR3 sequences, roughly two fifths of which are singletons. Of the sample, 50% falls within the top ten clones.

The rearranged segments are TRBV5-1 and TRBJ1-1, and TRBD1 matches 10 of the central bases. Material for sequencing was blood, either unsorted or a sorted T cell fraction (not recorded which). The TCR was taken from a human donor who was either an allogeneic HSCT recipient or a stem cell or donor lymphocyte infusion donor (not recorded which). It is not recorded whose cells these are; they may come from a transplant donor. The DNA is as follows: TGCGCCAGCAGCACGGGACAGGGGAGCACTGAAGCTTTCTTT. Its protein reads: CASSTGQGSTEAFF.